The rows below give T cell receptor beta chains drawn from one sample of a study of cytomegalovirus exposure and HLA in healthy donors. The protocol was immunoSEQ multiplex PCR, while the TCRdb copy is restricted to in-frame clones and leaves out a portion. The sample yields around 130,000 clones, about 80% seen once. The sequencing sample was made of PBMCs. All receptors come from a man aged 30 to 39 in good health and CMV-seronegative. Each CDR3 is given with its conserved first and last residue. Fields, in order: V gene, D gene, clone size, J gene, CDR3 protein, CDR3 DNA. D genes are given only for firm matches. Not every row has a clone size; where given, it reads once, few, many or a size class.

TRBV28	TRBD2	.	TRBJ2-1	CASSLGLAGVNEQFF	TGTGCCAGCAGTCTAGGACTAGCGGGAGTCAATGAGCAGTTCTTC
TRBV10-3	TRBD1	once	TRBJ2-6	CAISETGAISGANVLTF	TGTGCCATCAGTGAGACAGGGGCCATCTCTGGGGCCAACGTCCTGACTTTC
TRBV6-1	.	.	TRBJ1-5	CASSETVSNQPQHF	TGTGCCAGCAGTGAGACAGTTAGCAATCAGCCCCAGCATTTT
TRBV18	.	.	TRBJ2-3	CASSPGRTEVTDTQYF	TGTGCCAGCTCACCAGGAAGGACAGAAGTCACAGATACGCAGTATTTT
TRBV7-6	TRBD1	.	TRBJ2-7	CASSSPYRGYEQYF	TGTGCCAGCAGCTCCCCTTACAGGGGTTACGAGCAGTACTTC
TRBV7-2	TRBD2	.	TRBJ2-1	CASRRTSGSYNEQFF	TGTGCCAGCAGACGGACTAGCGGCTCCTACAATGAGCAGTTCTTC
TRBV7-9	TRBD2	.	TRBJ2-1	CSSSLGRVEQFF	TGTTCCAGCAGCTTAGGGAGGGTCGAGCAGTTCTTC
TRBV27	TRBD1	.	TRBJ2-7	CASSFGRTGTYEQYF	TGTGCCAGCAGTTTCGGAAGGACAGGGACCTACGAGCAGTACTTC
TRBV27	TRBD2	.	TRBJ2-7	CASSFGTGTSVSDEQYF	TGTGCCAGCAGTTTTGGAACTGGGACTAGCGTAAGTGACGAGCAGTACTTC
TRBV6-5	TRBD1	.	TRBJ2-7	CASTRQGSYEQYF	TGTGCCAGCACCAGACAGGGGTCCTACGAGCAGTACTTC
TRBV27	TRBD1	.	TRBJ2-1	CASSLFIVPGQGYNEQFF	TGTGCCAGCAGTTTATTTATAGTTCCCGGACAGGGGTACAATGAGCAGTTCTTC
TRBV19	TRBD1	.	TRBJ1-5	CATTGGNGQPQHF	TGTGCCACCACAGGGGGAAACGGTCAGCCCCAGCATTTT
TRBV29-1	.	.	TRBJ2-7	CSVVLPGYEQYF	TGCAGCGTTGTTTTACCGGGGTACGAGCAGTACTTC
TRBV30	TRBD1	.	TRBJ1-1	CAWDRGPNTEAFF	TGTGCCTGGGACAGGGGACCGAACACTGAAGCTTTCTTT
TRBV5-5	TRBD1	.	TRBJ1-5	CASSLGVTGYQPQHF	TGTGCCAGCAGCTTGGGGGTGACAGGGTATCAGCCCCAGCATTTT
TRBV7-8	TRBD1	.	TRBJ2-7	CASSYGTGGDEQYF	TGTGCCAGCAGCTACGGGACAGGGGGGGACGAGCAGTACTTC
TRBV5-4	.	.	TRBJ2-2	CASTNTGELFF	TGTGCCAGCACAAACACCGGGGAGCTGTTTTTT
TRBV11-2	TRBD1	.	TRBJ2-7	CASSLDGTAYEQYF	TGTGCCAGCAGCTTAGATGGGACAGCCTACGAGCAGTACTTC
TRBV7-7	TRBD2	once	TRBJ2-7	CASSPYSGGEQYF	TGTGCCAGCAGTCCATACAGCGGGGGCGAGCAGTACTTC
TRBV4-3	TRBD1	few	TRBJ1-1	CASSQLDRGAEAFF	TGCGCCAGCAGCCAACTAGACAGGGGCGCCGAAGCTTTCTTT
TRBV7-2	.	.	TRBJ2-3	CASSLDAVSTDTQYF	TGTGCCAGCAGCTTAGACGCGGTTAGCACAGATACGCAGTATTTT
TRBV28	.	.	TRBJ1-5	CASSPGAGGRQPQHF	TGTGCCAGCAGCCCAGGGGCGGGGGGCAGACAGCCCCAGCATTTT
TRBV6-6	TRBD1	.	TRBJ2-7	CASSLRQGLTYEQYF	TGTGCCAGCAGTTTACGACAGGGCCTAACCTACGAGCAGTACTTC
TRBV9	TRBD2	once	TRBJ2-7	CASSGASGSYEQYF	TGTGCCAGCAGCGGCGCTAGCGGGAGCTACGAGCAGTACTTC
TRBV27	TRBD2	few	TRBJ2-2	CASSFGGGLTGELFF	TGTGCCAGCAGTTTCGGGGGGGGCCTGACCGGGGAGCTGTTTTTT
TRBV29-1	.	.	TRBJ1-2	CSVEEQTGLDYTF	TGCAGCGTTGAAGAACAAACAGGGCTGGACTACACCTTC
TRBV6-1	TRBD2	.	TRBJ2-3	CASSEYGTSGSADTQYF	TGTGCCAGCAGTGAATATGGGACTAGCGGGAGTGCAGATACGCAGTATTTT
TRBV4-1	.	.	TRBJ1-5	CASSQDPEGRSNQPQHF	TGCGCCAGCAGCCAAGATCCGGAGGGTAGAAGCAATCAGCCCCAGCATTTT
TRBV18	.	.	TRBJ1-2	CASTPGQNYGYTF	TGTGCCAGCACACCAGGCCAGAACTATGGCTACACCTTC
TRBV5-1	.	.	TRBJ2-3	CASSLEDSITDTQYF	TGCGCCAGCAGCTTAGAGGACAGCATCACAGATACGCAGTATTTT
TRBV27	.	.	TRBJ2-7	CASKTLPYEQYF	TGTGCCAGCAAAACACTACCCTACGAGCAGTACTTC
TRBV27	.	once	TRBJ2-3	CASSLGVADTQYF	TGTGCCAGCAGTTTAGGAGTGGCAGATACGCAGTATTTT
TRBV6-5	.	.	TRBJ1-5	CASSSDNLGNQPQHF	TGTGCCAGCAGTTCCGACAATCTGGGCAATCAGCCCCAGCATTTT
TRBV28	TRBD2	once	TRBJ2-1	CASSYRSGGSYNEQFF	TGTGCCAGCAGTTACCGTAGCGGGGGCTCCTACAATGAGCAGTTCTTC
TRBV27	TRBD2	once	TRBJ2-1	CASSPGTSGNNEQFF	TGTGCCAGCAGCCCCGGGACTAGCGGTAACAATGAGCAGTTCTTC
TRBV18	TRBD2	.	TRBJ2-2	CASSPPAGYTGELFF	TGTGCCAGCTCACCGCCAGCGGGATACACCGGGGAGCTGTTTTTT
TRBV4-1	TRBD2	.	TRBJ2-1	CASSQAIAGVPYNEQFF	TGCGCCAGCAGCCAAGCCATAGCGGGAGTCCCCTACAATGAGCAGTTCTTC
TRBV28	.	.	TRBJ2-2	CASSLGTLPGELFF	TGTGCCAGCAGTTTGGGGACACTCCCCGGGGAGCTGTTTTTT
TRBV5-1	TRBD2	.	TRBJ2-3	CASSLRSGVSTDTQYF	TGCGCCAGCAGCTTGCGGAGCGGGGTTAGCACAGATACGCAGTATTTT
TRBV6-5	.	.	TRBJ1-1	CASSSGQNTEAFF	TGTGCCAGCAGCTCGGGACAGAACACTGAAGCTTTCTTT
TRBV6-5	.	.	TRBJ2-1	CASSYRTPRDEQFF	TGTGCCAGCAGTTACCGGACACCCAGGGATGAGCAGTTCTTC
TRBV25-1	.	.	TRBJ1-2	CASSELNYGYTF	TGTGCCAGCAGTGAACTGAACTATGGCTACACCTTC
TRBV19	TRBD1	.	TRBJ1-2	CASTPDRGQRGYTF	TGTGCCAGTACTCCGGACAGGGGGCAGAGGGGCTACACCTTC
TRBV18	.	.	TRBJ2-7	CASSPGQTYEQYF	TGTGCCAGCTCACCCGGACAGACCTACGAGCAGTACTTC
TRBV5-1	TRBD1	.	TRBJ2-1	CASSIRQGRNEQFF	TGCGCCAGCAGCATCCGACAGGGGAGGAATGAGCAGTTCTTC
TRBV19	.	.	TRBJ1-1	CASSIGGAKDTEAFF	TGTGCCAGTAGTATTGGGGGGGCTAAGGACACTGAAGCTTTCTTT
TRBV7-2	TRBD1	.	TRBJ2-5	CASSLRWTGGGETQYF	TGTGCCAGCAGCTTACGGTGGACAGGGGGGGGTGAGACCCAGTACTTC
TRBV9	.	few	TRBJ2-5	CASSADWAQETQYF	TGTGCCAGCAGCGCGGACTGGGCACAAGAGACCCAGTACTTC
TRBV7-9	.	.	TRBJ1-1	CASSLGPASTEAFF	TGTGCCAGCAGCTTAGGACCGGCTAGCACTGAAGCTTTCTTT